One sample yielded the 11 T cell receptor beta chains listed below, sequenced in a study of identical twins (dated by TCRdb to 2016 to 2017). Preparation of the library involved 5' RACE. The run used an Illumina HiSeq 2000. The public reads were run again by TCRdb, first through fastp at Q25 and then through MiXCR, and only productive beta chains were kept. Records with the same CDR3 protein are collapsed into one entry carrying the most frequent genes and DNA. Recorded for this sample are approximately 550,000 distinct CDR3 sequences; around 22% of them occurred a single time. The ten largest account for around 0.5% of the sample. These data also featured in a second study, about yellow fever vaccine responses in identical twins.

Sequencing was carried out using CD4+ T cells sorted from blood. All receptors come from a woman between 18 and 30 years old in good health.

The chain couples TRBV24-1 to TRBJ2-7, with D maybe TRBD1 (5 bases). Between the trimmed V and J ends, which lost 4 bases and 6 bases, there was a span of 12 bases. The CDR3 is made up of 13 amino acids. Germline V gene sequence: CDR1 KGHDR, CDR2 SFDVKD. The CDR3 DNA is TGTGCCACCAGTGAGCGAATAGGGGCCGAGCAGTACTTC. It is translated as CATSERIGAEQYF.

This clonotype was seen more than once but under ten times. The chain is built from TRBV28 and TRBJ2-3; D might be TRBD2 (5 bases). The CDR3 length is 12 residues. Germline lookup yields CDR1 MDHEN and CDR2 SYDVKM. V lost 10 bases and J 3 bases, leaving 11 bases between the germline ends. Here the CDR3 DNA reads TGTGCCATCGGGAAGGCGACAGATACGCAGTATTTT. This encodes CAIGKATDTQYF. Full variable domain (outside the CDR3, taken from reference TRBV28 and TRBJ2-3): DVKVTQSSRYLVKRTGEKVFLECVQDMDHENMFWYRQDPGLGLRLIYFSYDVKMKEKGDIPEGYSVSREKKERFSLILESASTNQTSMYLCAIGKATDTQYFGPGTRLTVL.

CDR3 in DNA: TGCAGTGCGTCACAGGGGGTTGGTTCACCCCTCCACTTT. Encoded protein: CSASQGVGSPLHF. The rearrangement joins TRBV20-1 to TRBJ1-6, with 8 bases matching TRBD1. With 6 bases clipped from V and 9 bases from J, the junction kept 7 bases outside the gene matches. This CDR3 has 13 amino acids. Germline CDR1 DFQATT, CDR2 SNEGSKA (reference sequence).

The chain employs TRBV7-9 and TRBJ2-5; 11 bases fit TRBD1. The J segment lost 4 bases and the V segment lost 2 bases, leaving 9 bases of the junction unmatched. CDR3 length equals 17 residues. Germline CDR1 reads SEHNR; CDR2 reads FQNEAQ (reference sequence). The CDR3 reads CASSLTPLDRGRETQYF. CDR3 coding DNA: TGTGCCAGCAGCTTAACCCCCCTGGACAGGGGGCGAGAGACCCAGTACTTC.

The CDR3 region is CASSYSAETQYF. CDR3 nucleotide sequence: TGTGCCAGCAGTTACTCGGCCGAGACCCAGTACTTC. V gene TRBV6-6 combines with J gene TRBJ2-5, with D unresolved. V was cut by 0 bases and J by 5 bases, with 4 bases left in between. From germline, CDR1 is MNHNY and CDR2 SVGAGI (reference sequence). The CDR3 is made up of 12 amino acids.

This clonotype was seen at least ten times. This chain uses TRBV29-1 with TRBJ2-1; 7 positions match TRBD1. The CDR3 extends over 14 amino acids. Germline values: CDR1 SQVTM, CDR2 ANQGSEA. J was trimmed by 7 bases and V by 3 bases; bases with no gene match: 9. This chain's CDR3 is CSVDRQGAGNEQFF. Here the CDR3 DNA reads TGCAGCGTTGATCGACAGGGTGCTGGTAATGAGCAGTTCTTC.

The genes are TRBV10-3 and TRBJ2-1; 8 bases fit TRBD2. Looked up from germline, CDR1 is ENHRY and CDR2 is SYGVKD. Germline trimming cut 7 bases from V and 0 bases from J; bases unmatched to any gene: 17. This CDR3 region has 19 residues. The CDR3 region is CAITMSGSGRLVSYNEQFF. As DNA, the CDR3 is TGTGCCATCACTATGTCGGGGAGCGGGAGATTAGTCTCCTACAATGAGCAGTTCTTC.

The chain joins TRBV10-3 to TRBJ2-3; D is perhaps TRBD1 or TRBD2 (5 bases each). CDR1 and CDR2 from the germline V gene are ENHRY and SYGVKD. This CDR3 comprises 15 residues. Trimming removed 11 bases from V and 1 base from J, with 19 bases in between. In nucleotides, the CDR3 is TGTGCCTCATCGGGTCTACGGGGCGGCACAGATACGCAGTATTTT. It codes for CASSGLRGGTDTQYF.

This clonotype was recorded once. The chain couples TRBV18 to TRBJ2-5; D might be TRBD2 (6 bases). V was pared by 3 bases and J by 2 bases, with 19 bases between. The CDR3 totals 17 residues. Germline loops: CDR1 KGHSH, CDR2 LQKENI. The CDR3 loop reads CASSPQAKERGQETQYF. Here the CDR3 DNA reads TGTGCCAGCTCACCCCAGGCCAAGGAACGGGGGCAAGAGACCCAGTACTTC.

This clonotype has at least ten counts. The gene calls are TRBV24-1 and TRBJ2-1; 11 bases fit TRBD1. This CDR3 is built from 15 residues. Losses at the gene ends were 3 bases for V and 6 bases for J; bases not matched to a gene: 3. CDR1 is KGHDR and CDR2 is SFDVKD in the germline V gene. The CDR3 spells CATSDPGTGGNEQFF. The CDR3 DNA follows: TGTGCCACCAGTGATCCCGGGACAGGGGGCAATGAGCAGTTCTTC.

This clonotype was counted a few times. The chain employs TRBV20-1 and TRBJ1-1; 11 nucleotides match TRBD1. Germline CDR1 is DFQATT and CDR2 is SNEGSKA (reference sequence). The CDR3 runs to 15 residues. V shed 0 bases, J shed 5 bases, and the junction held 5 bases outside the gene matches. The CDR3 region has the DNA TGCAGTGCTAGAGAGTCCGGGACAGGGGGAACTGAAGCTTTCTTT. This sequence encodes CSARESGTGGTEAFF.